The rows below give T cell receptor beta chains drawn from one sample of a study of sequential checkpoint blockade in melanoma. Profiling relied on immunoSEQ multiplex PCR, and the TCRdb table lists in-frame clones only, not all of them. The repertoire has about 40,000 clones, roughly 89% of them found once; the top ten carry about 12%. Here the sequenced sample was CD8+ T cells sorted from blood (inferred from file names), taken from a patient given nivolumab and ipilimumab in sequence. These receptors all stem from a human donor with melanoma. CDR3s include the opening cysteine and the closing phenylalanine or tryptophan. The D gene is left open where the match is weak. Not all rows give a size; the values are once, few, many and, for expanded clones, a class.

V gene,clone size,D gene,J gene,CDR3 DNA,CDR3 protein
TRBV7-9,NA,TRBD2,TRBJ2-1,TGTGCCAGTCTAGCGGGAGGGCCGTTTAATGAGCAGTTCTTC,CASLAGGPFNEQFF
TRBV9,NA,TRBD1,TRBJ2-5,TGTGCCAGCAGCGTAGCAGGGGACAGTCAAGAGACCCAGTACTTC,CASSVAGDSQETQYF
TRBV29-1,NA,TRBD1,TRBJ2-7,TGCAGCGTTGAAGACCCCGACAGGGGGCTTATTAGTTGCGAGCAGTACTTC,CSVEDPDRGLISCEQYF
TRBV27,NA,NA,TRBJ2-7,TGTGCCAGCAGTTTGGACGGGAGCTCCTACGAGCAGTACTTC,CASSLDGSSYEQYF
TRBV5-8,NA,NA,TRBJ2-1,TGTGCCAGCAGCTTGAGGAGCGTCCCTAGTCATGAGCAGTTCTTC,CASSLRSVPSHEQFF
TRBV7-9,NA,TRBD2,TRBJ2-1,TGTGCCAGCAGCTCCGGGACTAGCCCGAATGAGCAGTTCTTC,CASSSGTSPNEQFF
TRBV4-1,NA,NA,TRBJ2-7,TGCGCCAGCAGCCAACGCATACAGGGAGCCTACGAGCAGTACTTC,CASSQRIQGAYEQYF
TRBV28,NA,TRBD2,TRBJ2-7,TGTGCCAGCAGTTCAAGGACTAGCGGGAGGAGGGACGAGCAGTACTTC,CASSSRTSGRRDEQYF
TRBV15,NA,NA,TRBJ2-5,TGTGCCACCAGCAGCCCGGGCAGGGTGGCGAAAGAGACCCAGTACTTC,CATSSPGRVAKETQYF
TRBV27,NA,TRBD1,TRBJ2-2,TGTGCCAGCTCCCTGCGGGACAGGGATCCCGGGGAGCTGTTTTTT,CASSLRDRDPGELFF
TRBV27,NA,NA,TRBJ1-2,TGTGCCAGCAGCCCTAGGGGCAGGGGTTTTTATGGCTACACCTTC,CASSPRGRGFYGYTF
TRBV6-1,NA,TRBD1,TRBJ2-1,TGTGCCACCGCGGCGGGACAGGAGGCCTACAATGAGCAGTTCTTC,CATAAGQEAYNEQFF
TRBV2,once,NA,TRBJ2-7,TGTGCCAGCAGTTCCGGGTCGAACCCCTACGAGCAGTACTTC,CASSSGSNPYEQYF
TRBV18,few,TRBD1,TRBJ1-5,TGTGCCAGCTCACCAGAGACAGGGGGAATTCAGCCCCAGCATTTT,CASSPETGGIQPQHF
TRBV5-4,NA,NA,TRBJ2-5,TGTGCCAGCAGCTCCTACAGGAACCAAGAGACCCAGTACTTC,CASSSYRNQETQYF
TRBV6-5,NA,TRBD1,TRBJ2-7,TGTGCCAGCAGCCCGGGACAGACCTCCTACGAGCAGTACTTC,CASSPGQTSYEQYF
TRBV29-1,NA,TRBD2,TRBJ2-5,TGCAGCGTTGTCGGACTAGCGGGAGAAGAGACCCAGTACTTC,CSVVGLAGEETQYF
TRBV5-8,NA,NA,TRBJ2-7,TGTGCCAGCAGCCTATTCGTGACAGGCTACGAGCAGTACTTC,CASSLFVTGYEQYF
TRBV27,NA,TRBD1,TRBJ1-2,TGTGCCAGCAGTTTAATGACAGGGGGTTCCGATGGCTACACCTTC,CASSLMTGGSDGYTF
TRBV7-8,NA,TRBD2,TRBJ2-7,TGTGCCAGCAGCTCGCGGACTAGCGCCTCCTACGAGCAGTACTTC,CASSSRTSASYEQYF
TRBV27,NA,NA,TRBJ2-7,TGTGCCAGCAGTTTATCCCCTTTTTACGAGCAGTACTTC,CASSLSPFYEQYF
TRBV27,NA,NA,TRBJ1-5,TGTGCCAGCAGTCCGTTGACAGTCACGAATCAGCCCCAGCATTTT,CASSPLTVTNQPQHF
TRBV19,NA,NA,TRBJ1-4,TGTGCCAGTAGTATCGGCAGGCGAGCAACTAATGAAAAACTGTTTTTT,CASSIGRRATNEKLFF
TRBV7-9,few,TRBD1,TRBJ2-7,TGTGCCAGCAGCGACGGGACAGGGGCGAGGTTTTACGAGCAGTACTTC,CASSDGTGARFYEQYF
TRBV5-8,few,TRBD2,TRBJ2-5,TGTGCCAGCAGCGCCGAGGGAGGGATGAGAGAGACCCAGTACTTC,CASSAEGGMRETQYF
TRBV7-9,NA,TRBD1,TRBJ1-4,TGTGCCAGCAGCTTCCGGGACAGTCGAGAAAAACTGTTTTTT,CASSFRDSREKLFF
TRBV7-9,NA,TRBD2,TRBJ2-3,TGTGCCAGCAGCAGCATCGGGACTAGCGGGAGATTGGATACGCAGTATTTT,CASSSIGTSGRLDTQYF
TRBV4-3,NA,NA,TRBJ2-1,TGCGCCAGCAGCCAAGCGCTAGTTGGCAATGAGCAGTTCTTC,CASSQALVGNEQFF
TRBV11-2,NA,TRBD1,TRBJ2-7,TGTGCCAGCAGCTTAGGGACAGGGGCCTACGAGCAGTACTTC,CASSLGTGAYEQYF
TRBV19,NA,NA,TRBJ1-2,TGTGCCAGCGGACCAGGGGCCGACGGTGGTGGCTACACCTTC,CASGPGADGGGYTF
TRBV19,NA,NA,TRBJ2-1,TGTGCCAGTAGTATGGGACTGTACAATGAGCAGTTCTTC,CASSMGLYNEQFF
TRBV27,NA,TRBD2,TRBJ2-2,TGTGCCAGCAGTCCCGGACTAGCGGGAGGGGTCGGGGAGCTGTTTTTT,CASSPGLAGGVGELFF
TRBV27,NA,NA,TRBJ2-1,TGTGCCAGCAGTTCCAATAATGAGCAGTTCTTC,CASSSNNEQFF
TRBV19,NA,TRBD2,TRBJ2-1,TGTGCCAGTAGTATGGGAGGGAGGTCCTACAATGAGCAGTTCTTC,CASSMGGRSYNEQFF
TRBV12-5,NA,TRBD1,TRBJ2-5,TGTGCTAGTGGCCGACAACTTACACAGGGGATCCAAGAGACCCAGTACTTC,CASGRQLTQGIQETQYF
TRBV9,NA,TRBD1,TRBJ2-5,TGTGCCAGCAGCGTAGGGGACAGGTATCAAGAGACCCAGTACTTC,CASSVGDRYQETQYF
TRBV13,NA,NA,TRBJ2-3,TGTGCCAGCAGCTCCCGGGGAGGTGCCGATACGCAGTATTTT,CASSSRGGADTQYF
TRBV7-3,NA,NA,TRBJ2-3,TGTGCCAGCAGCCCGGAAAGGGGTACGCAGTATTTT,CASSPERGTQYF
TRBV11-2,NA,TRBD1,TRBJ1-2,TGTGCCAGCAGCTTAGACTGGACAGGGAAACTCTATGGCTACACCTTC,CASSLDWTGKLYGYTF
TRBV9,NA,NA,TRBJ2-2,TGTGCCAGCAGCGCGGAGGGTGCCGGGGAGCTGTTTTTT,CASSAEGAGELFF
TRBV7-2,NA,NA,TRBJ2-3,TGTGCCAGCATGTGGGGGGTGAGGACAGATACGCAGTATTTT,CASMWGVRTDTQYF
TRBV29-1,NA,NA,TRBJ2-1,TGCAGCGTTGAAACCCCGGAGGGAGGGGGGTACAATGAGCAGTTCTTC,CSVETPEGGGYNEQFF
TRBV4-1,once,TRBD1,TRBJ1-2,TGCGCCAGCAGCCAAGTGGCAGGGGGCTATGGCTACACCTTC,CASSQVAGGYGYTF
TRBV19,NA,NA,TRBJ1-1,TGTGCCAGTAGTATGGGGGCTGGGCAAGCGAGTGAAGCTTTCTTT,CASSMGAGQASEAFF
TRBV27,NA,TRBD1,TRBJ2-3,TGTGCCAGCAGTTTCAGCCCAGGGGGTACGCAGTATTTT,CASSFSPGGTQYF